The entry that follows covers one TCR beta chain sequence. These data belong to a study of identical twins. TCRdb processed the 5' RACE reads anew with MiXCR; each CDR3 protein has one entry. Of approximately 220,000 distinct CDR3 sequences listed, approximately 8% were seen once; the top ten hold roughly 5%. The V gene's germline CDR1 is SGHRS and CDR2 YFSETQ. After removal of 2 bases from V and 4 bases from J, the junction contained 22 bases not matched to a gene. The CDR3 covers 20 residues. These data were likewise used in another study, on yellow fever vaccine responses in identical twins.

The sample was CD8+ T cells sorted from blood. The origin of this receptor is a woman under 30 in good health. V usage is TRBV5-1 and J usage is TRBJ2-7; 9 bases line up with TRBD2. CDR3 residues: CASSLPQHDKIRTSVYEQYF. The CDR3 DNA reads TGCGCCAGCAGCTTACCCCAACACGACAAAATTAGGACTAGCGTGTACGAGCAGTACTTC.